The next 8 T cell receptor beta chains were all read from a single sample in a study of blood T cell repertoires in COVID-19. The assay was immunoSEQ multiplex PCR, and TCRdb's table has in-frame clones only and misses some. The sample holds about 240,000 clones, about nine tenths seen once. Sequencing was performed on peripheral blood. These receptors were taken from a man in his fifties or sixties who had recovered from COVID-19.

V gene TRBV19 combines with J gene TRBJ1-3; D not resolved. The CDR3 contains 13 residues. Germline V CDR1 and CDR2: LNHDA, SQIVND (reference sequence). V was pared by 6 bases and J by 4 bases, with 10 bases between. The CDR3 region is CASRRIDGNTIYF. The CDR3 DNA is TGTGCCAGTAGGAGGATCGACGGAAACACCATATATTTT.

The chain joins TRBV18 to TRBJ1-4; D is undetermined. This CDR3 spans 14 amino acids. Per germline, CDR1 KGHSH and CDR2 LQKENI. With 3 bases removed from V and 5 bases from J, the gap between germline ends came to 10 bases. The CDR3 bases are TGTGCCAGCTCACCCGCCGGTGCAAATGAAAAACTGTTTTTT. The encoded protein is CASSPAGANEKLFF.

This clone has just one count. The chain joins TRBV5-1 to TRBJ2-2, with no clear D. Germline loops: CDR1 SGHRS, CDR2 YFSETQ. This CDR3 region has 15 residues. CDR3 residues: CASAVGLTNTGELFF. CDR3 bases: TGCGCAAGTGCGGTGGGTCTAACGAACACCGGGGAGCTGTTTTTT.

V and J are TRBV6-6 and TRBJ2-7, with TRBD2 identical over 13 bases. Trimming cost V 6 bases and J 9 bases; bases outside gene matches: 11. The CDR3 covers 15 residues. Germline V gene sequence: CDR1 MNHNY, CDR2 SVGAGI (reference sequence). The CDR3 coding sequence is TGTGCCAGCAGCAATCTCGGACTAGCGGGGGCCGGGCAGTACTTC. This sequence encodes CASSNLGLAGAGQYF.

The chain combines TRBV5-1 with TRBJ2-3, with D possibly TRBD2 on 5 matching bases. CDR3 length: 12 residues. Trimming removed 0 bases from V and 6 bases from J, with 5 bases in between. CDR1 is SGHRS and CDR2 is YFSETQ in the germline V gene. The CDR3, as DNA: TGCGCCAGCAGCTTGGAGCGGGATACGCAGTATTTT. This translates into CASSLERDTQYF.

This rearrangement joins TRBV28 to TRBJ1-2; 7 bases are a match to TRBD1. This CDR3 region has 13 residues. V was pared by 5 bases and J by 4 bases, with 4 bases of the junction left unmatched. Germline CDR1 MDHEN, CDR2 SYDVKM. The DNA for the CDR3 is TGTGCCAGCAGTCTACAGGGGTCCTATGGCTACACCTTC. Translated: CASSLQGSYGYTF.

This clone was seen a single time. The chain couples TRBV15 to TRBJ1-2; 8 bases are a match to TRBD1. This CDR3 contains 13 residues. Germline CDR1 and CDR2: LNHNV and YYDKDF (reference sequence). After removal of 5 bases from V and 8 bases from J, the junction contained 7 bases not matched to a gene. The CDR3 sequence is CATSGRGREGYTF. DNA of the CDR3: TGTGCCACCAGCGGCAGGGGGCGTGAAGGCTACACCTTC. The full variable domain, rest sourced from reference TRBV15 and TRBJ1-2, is DAMVIQNPRYQVTQFGKPVTLSCSQTLNHNVMYWYQQKSSQAPKLLFHYYDKDFNNEADTPDNFQSRRPNTSFCFLDIRSPGLGDTAMYLCATSGRGREGYTFGSGTRLTVV.

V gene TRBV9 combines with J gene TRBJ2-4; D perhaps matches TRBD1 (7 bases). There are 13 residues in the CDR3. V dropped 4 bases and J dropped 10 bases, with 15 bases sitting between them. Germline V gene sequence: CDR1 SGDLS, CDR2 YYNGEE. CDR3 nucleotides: TGTGCCAGCAGCATCCAGGGGGGAGGAATTCAGTACTTC. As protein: CASSIQGGGIQYF. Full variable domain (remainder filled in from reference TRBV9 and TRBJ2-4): DSGVTQTPKHLITATGQRVTLRCSPRSGDLSVYWYQQSLDQGLQFLIQYYNGEERAKGNILERFSAQQFPDLHSELNLSSLELGDSALYFCASSIQGGGIQYFGAGTRLSVL.